This T cell receptor (beta chain) was documented in a study of T cells after yellow fever vaccination. From the 5' RACE reads, TCRdb called clonotypes with MiXCR, one entry per CDR3 protein. The repertoire holds about 300,000 distinct CDR3 sequences, with 7.5% to 9.5% as singletons. CDR3 length: 15 residues. Germline values: CDR1 DFQATT, CDR2 SNEGSKA (reference sequence). V was clipped by 5 bases and J by 5 bases; unmatched bases: 7. The clonotype comes from a man aged 18 to 29 who received the YFV17D yellow fever vaccine. Sequencing was performed on CD4+ T cells sorted from PBMCs, taken 5 days after the yellow fever booster vaccination. The J gene is TRBJ2-3, the V gene TRBV20-1; 13 nucleotides align to TRBD2. CDR3: CSAPRLAGGGDTQYF. CDR3 in DNA: TGCAGTGCTCCCCGACTAGCGGGGGGCGGAGATACGCAGTATTTT.